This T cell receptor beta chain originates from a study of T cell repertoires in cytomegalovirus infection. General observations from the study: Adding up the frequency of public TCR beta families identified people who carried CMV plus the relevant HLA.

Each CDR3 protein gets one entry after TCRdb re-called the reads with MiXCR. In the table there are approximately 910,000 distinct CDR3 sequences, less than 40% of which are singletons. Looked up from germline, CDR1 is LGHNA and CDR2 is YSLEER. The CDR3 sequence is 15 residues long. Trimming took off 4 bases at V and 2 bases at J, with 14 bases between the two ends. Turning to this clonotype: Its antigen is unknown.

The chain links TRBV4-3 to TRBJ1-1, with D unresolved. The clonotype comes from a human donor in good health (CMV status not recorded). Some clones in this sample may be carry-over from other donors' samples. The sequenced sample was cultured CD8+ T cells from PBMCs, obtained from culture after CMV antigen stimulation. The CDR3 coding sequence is TGCGCCAGCAGCCCCGAGGGCGGCGGAAACACTGAAGCTTTCTTT. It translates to CASSPEGGGNTEAFF.